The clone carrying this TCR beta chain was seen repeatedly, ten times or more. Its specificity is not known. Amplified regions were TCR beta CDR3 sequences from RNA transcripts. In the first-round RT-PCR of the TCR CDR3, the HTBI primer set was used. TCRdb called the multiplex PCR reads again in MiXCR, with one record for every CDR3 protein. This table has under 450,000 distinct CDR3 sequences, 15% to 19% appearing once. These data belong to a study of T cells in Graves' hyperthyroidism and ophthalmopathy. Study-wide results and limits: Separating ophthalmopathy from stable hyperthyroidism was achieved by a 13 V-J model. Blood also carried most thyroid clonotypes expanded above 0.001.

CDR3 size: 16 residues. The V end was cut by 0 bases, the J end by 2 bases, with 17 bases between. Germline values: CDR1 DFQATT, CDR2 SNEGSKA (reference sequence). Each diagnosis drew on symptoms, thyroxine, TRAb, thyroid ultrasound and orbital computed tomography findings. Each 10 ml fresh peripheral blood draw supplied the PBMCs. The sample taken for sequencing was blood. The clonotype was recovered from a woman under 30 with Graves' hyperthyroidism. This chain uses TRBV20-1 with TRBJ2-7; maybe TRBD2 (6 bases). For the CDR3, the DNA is TGCAGTGCTAGAGATCGGCGGGGCAGCCTAACCTACGAGCAGTACTTC. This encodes CSARDRRGSLTYEQYF.